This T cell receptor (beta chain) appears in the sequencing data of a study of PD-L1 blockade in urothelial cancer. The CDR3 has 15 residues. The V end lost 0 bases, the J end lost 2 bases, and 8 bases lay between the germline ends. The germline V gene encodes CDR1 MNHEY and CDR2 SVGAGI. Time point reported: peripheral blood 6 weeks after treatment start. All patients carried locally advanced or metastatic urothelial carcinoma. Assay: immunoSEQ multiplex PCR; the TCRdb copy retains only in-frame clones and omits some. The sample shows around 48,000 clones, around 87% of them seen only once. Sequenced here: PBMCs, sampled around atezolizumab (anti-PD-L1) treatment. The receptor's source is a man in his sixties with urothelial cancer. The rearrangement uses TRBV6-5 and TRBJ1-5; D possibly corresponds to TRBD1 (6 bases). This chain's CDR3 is CASSYSAGGNQPQHF. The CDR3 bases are TGTGCCAGCAGTTACTCGGCAGGGGGCAATCAGCCCCAGCATTTT.